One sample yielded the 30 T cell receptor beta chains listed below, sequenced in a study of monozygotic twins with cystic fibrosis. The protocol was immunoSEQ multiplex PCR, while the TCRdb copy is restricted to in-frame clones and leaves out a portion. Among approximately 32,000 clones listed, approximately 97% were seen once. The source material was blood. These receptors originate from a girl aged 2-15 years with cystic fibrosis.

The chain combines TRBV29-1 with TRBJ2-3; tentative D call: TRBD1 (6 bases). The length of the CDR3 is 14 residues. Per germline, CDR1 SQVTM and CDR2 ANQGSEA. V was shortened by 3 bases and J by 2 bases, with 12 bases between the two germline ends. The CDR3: CSVDRTVNTDTQYF. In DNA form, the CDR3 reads TGCAGCGTTGATAGGACAGTAAACACAGATACGCAGTATTTT.

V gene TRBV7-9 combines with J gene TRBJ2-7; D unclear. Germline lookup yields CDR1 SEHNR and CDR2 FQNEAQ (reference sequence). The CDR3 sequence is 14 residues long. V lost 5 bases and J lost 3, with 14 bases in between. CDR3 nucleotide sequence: TGTGCCAGCAGCCCGCGGACCGAGCGCTACGAGCAGTACTTC. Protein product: CASSPRTERYEQYF.

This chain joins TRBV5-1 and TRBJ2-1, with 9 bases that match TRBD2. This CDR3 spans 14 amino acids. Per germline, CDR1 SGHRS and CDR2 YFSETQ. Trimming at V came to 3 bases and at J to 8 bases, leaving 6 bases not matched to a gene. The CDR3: CASSSRTSVHEQFF. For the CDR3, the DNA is TGCGCCAGCAGCTCAAGGACTAGCGTCCATGAGCAGTTCTTC.

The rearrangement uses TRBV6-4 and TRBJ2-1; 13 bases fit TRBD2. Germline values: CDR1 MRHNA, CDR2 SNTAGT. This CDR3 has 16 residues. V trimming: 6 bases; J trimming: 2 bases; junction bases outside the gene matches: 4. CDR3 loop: CASSKLAGGPYNEQFF. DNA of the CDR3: TGTGCCAGCAGCAAACTAGCGGGAGGGCCCTACAATGAGCAGTTCTTC.

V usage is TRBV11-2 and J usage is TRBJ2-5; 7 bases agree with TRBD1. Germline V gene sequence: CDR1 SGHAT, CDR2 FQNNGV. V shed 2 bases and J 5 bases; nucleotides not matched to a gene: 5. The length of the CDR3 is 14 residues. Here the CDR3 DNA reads TGTGCCAGCAGCTTAAGAGGGGGCAGGGAGACCCAGTACTTC. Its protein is CASSLRGGRETQYF.

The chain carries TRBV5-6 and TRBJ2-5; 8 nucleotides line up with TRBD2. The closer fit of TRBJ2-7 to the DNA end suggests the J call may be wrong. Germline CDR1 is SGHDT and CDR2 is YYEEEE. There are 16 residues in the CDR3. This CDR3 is CASSFPPSGYSYEQYF. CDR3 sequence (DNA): TGTGCCAGCAGCTTTCCGCCTAGCGGGTACTCCTACGAGCAGTACTTC.

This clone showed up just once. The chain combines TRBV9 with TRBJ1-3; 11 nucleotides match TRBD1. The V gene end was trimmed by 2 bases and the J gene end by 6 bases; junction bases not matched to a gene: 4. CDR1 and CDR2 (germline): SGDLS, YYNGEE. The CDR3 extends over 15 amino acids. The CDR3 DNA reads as TGTGCCAGCAGCGTTGGGACAGGGGGGGCAAACACCATATATTTT. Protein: CASSVGTGGANTIYF.

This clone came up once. The CDR3 nucleotides are TGTGCCAGCAGTGACGGGGCGGGATGGTCCTACGAGCAGTACTTC. It encodes CASSDGAGWSYEQYF. This sequence joins TRBV2 and TRBJ2-7; D might be TRBD2 (6 bases). There are 15 residues in the CDR3. The germline CDR1 and CDR2 sequences are SNHLY and FYNNEI. V was cut by 3 bases and J by 1 base, with 13 bases left in between.

The CDR3 DNA sequence: TGTGCCAGCAGCTTGGGCTCGGGCAGAAATGGCTACACCTTC. Residues: CASSLGSGRNGYTF. This chain uses TRBV5-5 with TRBJ1-2, with D uncertain. The germline V gene has CDR1 SGHKS and CDR2 YYEKEE (reference sequence). The CDR3 has 14 amino acids. Trimming shortened V by 0 bases and J by 6 bases, and 12 bases separated the two germline ends.

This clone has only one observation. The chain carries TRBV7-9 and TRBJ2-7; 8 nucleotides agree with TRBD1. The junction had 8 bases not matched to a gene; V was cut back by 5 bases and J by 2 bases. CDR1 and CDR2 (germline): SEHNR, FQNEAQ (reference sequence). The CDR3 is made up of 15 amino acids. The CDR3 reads CASSNPGTGTYEQYF. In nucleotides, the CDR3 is TGTGCCAGCAGCAACCCCGGGACAGGAACCTACGAGCAGTACTTC. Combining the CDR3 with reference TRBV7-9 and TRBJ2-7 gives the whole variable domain DTGVSQNPRHKITKRGQNVTFRCDPISEHNRLYWYRQTLGQGPEFLTYFQNEAQLEKSRLLSDRFSAERPKGSFSTLEIQRTEQGDSAMYLCASSNPGTGTYEQYFGPGTRLTVT.

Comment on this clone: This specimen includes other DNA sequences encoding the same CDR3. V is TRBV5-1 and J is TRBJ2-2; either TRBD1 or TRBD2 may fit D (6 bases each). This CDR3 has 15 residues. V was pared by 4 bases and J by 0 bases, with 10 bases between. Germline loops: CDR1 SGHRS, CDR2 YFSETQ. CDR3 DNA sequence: TGCGCCAGCAGCCCCGGGGGCCCGAACACCGGGGAGCTGTTTTTT. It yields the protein CASSPGGPNTGELFF.

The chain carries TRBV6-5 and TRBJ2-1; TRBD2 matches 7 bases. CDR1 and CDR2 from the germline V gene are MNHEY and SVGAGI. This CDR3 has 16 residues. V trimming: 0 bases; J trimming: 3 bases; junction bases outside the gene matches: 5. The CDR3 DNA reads TGTGCCAGCAGTTACTCTGCTAGCGGTCACTACAATGAGCAGTTCTTC. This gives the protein CASSYSASGHYNEQFF.

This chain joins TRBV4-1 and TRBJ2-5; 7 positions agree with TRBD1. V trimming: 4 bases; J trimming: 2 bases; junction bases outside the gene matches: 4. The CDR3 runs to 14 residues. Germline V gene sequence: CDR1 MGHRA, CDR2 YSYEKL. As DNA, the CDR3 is TGCGCCAGCAGCCGAATACAGGGGCAAGAGACCCAGTACTTC. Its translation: CASSRIQGQETQYF.

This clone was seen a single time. The CDR3 loop reads CASSQGDREGVREKLFF. In DNA, the CDR3 is TGCGCCAGCAGCCAAGGGGACAGGGAAGGTGTTCGGGAAAAACTGTTTTTT. The rearrangement joins TRBV4-1 to TRBJ1-4; 9 bases map to TRBD1. Trimming at V came to 1 base and at J to 8 bases, leaving 11 bases not matched to a gene. The V gene's germline CDR1 is MGHRA and CDR2 YSYEKL. The CDR3 runs to 17 residues.

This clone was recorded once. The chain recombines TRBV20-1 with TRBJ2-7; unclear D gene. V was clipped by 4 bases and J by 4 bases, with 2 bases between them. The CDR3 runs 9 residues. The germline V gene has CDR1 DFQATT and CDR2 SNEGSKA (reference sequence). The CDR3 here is CSATYEQYF. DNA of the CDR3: TGCAGTGCTACATACGAGCAGTACTTC.

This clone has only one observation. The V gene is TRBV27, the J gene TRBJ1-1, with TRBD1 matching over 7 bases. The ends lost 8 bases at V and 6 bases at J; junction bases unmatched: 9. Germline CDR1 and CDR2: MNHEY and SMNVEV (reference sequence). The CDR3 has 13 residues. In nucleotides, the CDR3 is TGTGCCAGCGAGTCCCGGGACAGACCTGAAGCTTTCTTT. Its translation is CASESRDRPEAFF.

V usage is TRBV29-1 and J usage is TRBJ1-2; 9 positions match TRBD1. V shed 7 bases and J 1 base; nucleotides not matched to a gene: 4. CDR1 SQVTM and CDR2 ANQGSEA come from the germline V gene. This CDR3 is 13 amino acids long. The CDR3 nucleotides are TGCAGCGCTACGACAGGGGGTAACTATGGCTACACCTTC. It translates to CSATTGGNYGYTF.

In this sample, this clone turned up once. The CDR3 DNA follows: TGTGCCAGCAGTGACCAGGATAAGATTCAGCAGCCCCAGCATTTT. This encodes CASSDQDKIQQPQHF. V and J are TRBV25-1 and TRBJ1-5; D is ambiguous. Germline CDR1 MGHDK, CDR2 SYGVNS. The V end was cut by 3 bases, the J end by 7 bases, with 16 bases between. This CDR3 spans 15 amino acids.

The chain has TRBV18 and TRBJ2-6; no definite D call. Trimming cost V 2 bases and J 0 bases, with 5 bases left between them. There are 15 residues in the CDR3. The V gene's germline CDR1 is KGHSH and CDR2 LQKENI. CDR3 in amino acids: CASSPDGSGANVLTF. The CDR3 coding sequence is TGTGCCAGCTCACCAGACGGCTCTGGGGCCAACGTCCTGACTTTC.

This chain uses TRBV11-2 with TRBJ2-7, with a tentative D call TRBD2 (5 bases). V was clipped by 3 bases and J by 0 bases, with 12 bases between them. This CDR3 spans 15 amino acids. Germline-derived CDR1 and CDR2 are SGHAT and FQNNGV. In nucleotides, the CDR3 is TGTGCCAGCAGCTTTTTGCTGGAGGCCTCCTACGAGCAGTACTTC. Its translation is CASSFLLEASYEQYF.

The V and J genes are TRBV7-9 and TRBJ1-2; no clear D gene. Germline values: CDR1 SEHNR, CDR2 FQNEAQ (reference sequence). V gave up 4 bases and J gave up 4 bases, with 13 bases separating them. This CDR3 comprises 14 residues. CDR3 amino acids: CASSSLSGLYGYTF. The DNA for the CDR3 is TGTGCCAGCAGCTCCTTGAGCGGACTCTATGGCTACACCTTC.

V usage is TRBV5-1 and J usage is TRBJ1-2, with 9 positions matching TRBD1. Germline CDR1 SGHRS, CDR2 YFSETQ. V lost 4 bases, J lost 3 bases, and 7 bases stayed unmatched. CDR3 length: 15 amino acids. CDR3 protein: CASSKGQGIDYGYTF. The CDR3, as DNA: TGCGCCAGCAGCAAGGGACAGGGAATAGACTATGGCTACACCTTC. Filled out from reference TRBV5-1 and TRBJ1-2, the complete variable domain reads KAGVTQTPRYLIKTRGQQVTLSCSPISGHRSVSWYQQTPGQGLQFLFEYFSETQRNKGNFPGRFSGRQFSNSRSEMNVSTLELGDSALYLCASSKGQGIDYGYTFGSGTRLTVV.

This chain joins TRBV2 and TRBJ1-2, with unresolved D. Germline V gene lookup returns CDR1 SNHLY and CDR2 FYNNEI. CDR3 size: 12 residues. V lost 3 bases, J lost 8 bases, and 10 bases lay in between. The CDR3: CASSDREFGYTF. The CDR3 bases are TGTGCCAGCAGTGATAGGGAGTTCGGCTACACCTTC.

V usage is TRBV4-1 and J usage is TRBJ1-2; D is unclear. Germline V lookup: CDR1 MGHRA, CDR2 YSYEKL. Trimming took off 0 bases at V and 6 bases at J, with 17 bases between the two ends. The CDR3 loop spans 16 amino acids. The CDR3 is CASSQDKGRTVNGYTF. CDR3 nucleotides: TGCGCCAGCAGCCAAGATAAGGGCAGGACGGTGAATGGCTACACCTTC.

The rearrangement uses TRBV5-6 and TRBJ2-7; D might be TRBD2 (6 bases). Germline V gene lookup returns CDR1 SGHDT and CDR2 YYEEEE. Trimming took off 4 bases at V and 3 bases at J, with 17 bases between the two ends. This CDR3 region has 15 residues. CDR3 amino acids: CASSNAGGGGYEQYF. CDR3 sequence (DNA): TGTGCCAGCAGCAACGCCGGGGGTGGTGGCTACGAGCAGTACTTC.

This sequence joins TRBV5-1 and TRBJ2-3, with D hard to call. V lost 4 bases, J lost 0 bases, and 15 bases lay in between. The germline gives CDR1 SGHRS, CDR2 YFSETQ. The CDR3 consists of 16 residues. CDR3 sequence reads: CASSTQRQHSTDTQYF. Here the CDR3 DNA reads TGCGCCAGCAGCACCCAGCGTCAGCATAGCACAGATACGCAGTATTTT.

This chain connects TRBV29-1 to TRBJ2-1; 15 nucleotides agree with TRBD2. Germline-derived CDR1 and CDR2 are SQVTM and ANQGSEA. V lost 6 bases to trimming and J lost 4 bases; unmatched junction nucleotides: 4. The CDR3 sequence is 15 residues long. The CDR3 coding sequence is TGCAGCGTGGGTGGGACTAGCGGGAGGTACAATGAGCAGTTCTTC. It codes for CSVGGTSGRYNEQFF.

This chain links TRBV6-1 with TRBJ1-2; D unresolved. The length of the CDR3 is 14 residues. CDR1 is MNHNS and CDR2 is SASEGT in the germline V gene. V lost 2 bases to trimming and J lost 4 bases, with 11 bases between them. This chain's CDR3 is CASSENEQTYGYTF. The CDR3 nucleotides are TGTGCCAGCAGTGAAAACGAACAGACCTATGGCTACACCTTC.

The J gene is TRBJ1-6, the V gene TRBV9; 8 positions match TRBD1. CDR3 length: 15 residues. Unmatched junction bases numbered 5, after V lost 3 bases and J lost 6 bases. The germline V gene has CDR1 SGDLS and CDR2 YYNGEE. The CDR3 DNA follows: TGTGCCAGCAGCGGGAAACAGGGGGGTAATTCACCCCTCCACTTT. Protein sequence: CASSGKQGGNSPLHF.

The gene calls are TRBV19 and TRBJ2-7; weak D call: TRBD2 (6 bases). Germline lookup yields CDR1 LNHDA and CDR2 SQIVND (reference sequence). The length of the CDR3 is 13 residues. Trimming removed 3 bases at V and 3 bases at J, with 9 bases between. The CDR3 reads CASSMTGDYEQYF. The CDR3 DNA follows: TGTGCCAGTAGTATGACGGGGGACTACGAGCAGTACTTC.